This record looks at one T cell receptor (beta chain) sequence and its context. These data originate in a study of blood T cell repertoires in COVID-19. Study-level background: Some COVID-19 samples were acute and others convalescent; all came from the United States, Italy and Spain.

Authors' processing steps: Amplification of reference gene primers was used by the study to estimate nucleated cell counts. Repertoires were generated with immunoSEQ multiplex PCR, while TCRdb's copy carries only in-frame clones and drops some. V and J calls and clone size are those listed in that table; D and trimming were worked out from the DNA. The table shows under 200,000 clones, with roughly 80% occurring only once. Trimming cost V 2 bases and J 1 base; bases outside gene matches: 1. This CDR3 spans 14 amino acids. Per germline, CDR1 GTSNPN and CDR2 SVGIG (reference sequence). The chain employs TRBV30 and TRBJ2-2; 7 bases fit TRBD1. The source of this sequence is a man in his sixties with acute or convalescent COVID-19. Sequenced: peripheral blood. The chain's CDR3 is CAWSHRGNTGELFF. The CDR3 bases are TGTGCCTGGAGTCACAGGGGGAACACCGGGGAGCTGTTTTTT.